This T cell receptor (beta chain) was retrieved from a study of regulatory T cells in long-lasting Graves disease. In the case of this clonotype: Its antigen remains unknown.

Described time point: newly diagnosed GD, antithyroid drugs for less than 3 months. Generation of the TCR library employed RNA extracted from PBMCs. Overall study findings and caveats: Less diverse TCR repertoires were seen in persistent Graves' patients than in newly diagnosed ones. Gene preferences differed: TRBV28, TRBJ1-2, TRBJ2-5 in persistent cases.

Germline CDR1 LNHDA, CDR2 SQIVND (reference sequence). The ends were cut back, 6 bases at V and 4 bases at J, with 21 bases in the middle. The CDR3 runs to 16 residues. TCR beta libraries were built with iRepertoire HTBI primers and Arm-PCR of CDR3 regions. MiXCR, run by TCRdb on the multiplex PCR reads, gives a single entry per CDR3 protein. The repertoire holds around 400,000 distinct CDR3 sequences, with roughly 12% as singletons. These data were also filed under a second study, of T cells in Graves' hyperthyroidism and ophthalmopathy. That source reports: Calling Graves' hyperthyroidism stable meant ophthalmopathy did not progress within 18 months. An initial round of RT-PCR targeting the TCR CDR3 relied on the HTBI primer set.

The gene calls are TRBV19 and TRBJ1-2, with D hard to call. The TCR was taken from a woman younger than 35 with Graves disease. The input for sequencing was peripheral blood mononuclear cells (PBMCs), taken at new diagnosis, from a patient treated with antithyroid drugs. Written as DNA, the CDR3 is TGTGCCAGTAGAGCGATTGGGTCGTCGGCGGTCTATGGCTACACCTTC. Encoded protein: CASRAIGSSAVYGYTF.